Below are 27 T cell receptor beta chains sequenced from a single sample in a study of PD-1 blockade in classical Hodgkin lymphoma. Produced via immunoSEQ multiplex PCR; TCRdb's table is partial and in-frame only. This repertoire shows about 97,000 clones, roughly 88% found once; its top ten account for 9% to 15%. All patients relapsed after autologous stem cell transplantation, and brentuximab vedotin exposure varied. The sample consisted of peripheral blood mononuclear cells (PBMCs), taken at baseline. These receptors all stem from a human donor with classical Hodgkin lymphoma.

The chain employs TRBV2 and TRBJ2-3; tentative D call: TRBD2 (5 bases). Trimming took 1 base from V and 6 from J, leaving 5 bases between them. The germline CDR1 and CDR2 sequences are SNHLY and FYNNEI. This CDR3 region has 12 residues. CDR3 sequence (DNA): TGTGCCAGCAGTGAAGGAGGGGATACGCAGTATTTT. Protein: CASSEGGDTQYF.

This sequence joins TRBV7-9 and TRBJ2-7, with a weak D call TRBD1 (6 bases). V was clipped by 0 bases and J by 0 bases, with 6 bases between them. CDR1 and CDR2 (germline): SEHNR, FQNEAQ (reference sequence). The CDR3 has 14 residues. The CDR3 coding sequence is TGTGCCAGCAGCTTAGCAGGGGGCTCCTACGAGCAGTACTTC. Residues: CASSLAGGSYEQYF.

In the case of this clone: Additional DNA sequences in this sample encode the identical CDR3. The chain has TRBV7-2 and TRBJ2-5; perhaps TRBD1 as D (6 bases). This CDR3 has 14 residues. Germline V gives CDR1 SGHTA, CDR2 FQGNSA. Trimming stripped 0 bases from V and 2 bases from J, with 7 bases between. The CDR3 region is CASSLAGQQETQYF. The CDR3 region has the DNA TGTGCCAGCAGCTTAGCTGGACAGCAAGAGACCCAGTACTTC. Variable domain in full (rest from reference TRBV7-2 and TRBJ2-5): GAGVSQSPSNKVTEKGKDVELRCDPISGHTALYWYRQSLGQGLEFLIYFQGNSAPDKSGLPSDRFSAERTGGSVSTLTIQRTQQEDSAVYLCASSLAGQQETQYFGPGTRLLVL.

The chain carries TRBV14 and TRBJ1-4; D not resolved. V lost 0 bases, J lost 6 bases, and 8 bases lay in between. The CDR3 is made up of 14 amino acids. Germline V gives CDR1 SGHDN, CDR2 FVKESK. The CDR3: CASSQDGFYEKLFF. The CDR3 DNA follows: TGTGCCAGCAGCCAAGATGGGTTCTATGAAAAACTGTTTTTT.

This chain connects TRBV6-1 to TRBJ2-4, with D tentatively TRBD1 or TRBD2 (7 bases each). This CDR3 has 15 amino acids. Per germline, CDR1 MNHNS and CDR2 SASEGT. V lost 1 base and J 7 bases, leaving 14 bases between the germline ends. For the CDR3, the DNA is TGTGCCAGCAGTGAAGAGTGGGAGGGGGCGAACATTCAGTACTTC. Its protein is CASSEEWEGANIQYF.

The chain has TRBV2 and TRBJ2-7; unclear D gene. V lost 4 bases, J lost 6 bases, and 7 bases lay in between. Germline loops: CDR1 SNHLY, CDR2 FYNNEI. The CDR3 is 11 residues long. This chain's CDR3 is CASSGWGEQYF. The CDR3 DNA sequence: TGTGCCAGCAGTGGGTGGGGCGAGCAGTACTTC.

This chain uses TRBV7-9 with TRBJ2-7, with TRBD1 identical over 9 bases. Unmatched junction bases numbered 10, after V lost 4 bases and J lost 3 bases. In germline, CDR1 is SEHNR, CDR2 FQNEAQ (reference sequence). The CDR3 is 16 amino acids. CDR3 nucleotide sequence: TGTGCCAGCAGCTCCACCACTCGACAGGGGGTCTACGAGCAGTACTTC. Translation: CASSSTTRQGVYEQYF. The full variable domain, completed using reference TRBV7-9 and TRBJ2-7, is DTGVSQNPRHKITKRGQNVTFRCDPISEHNRLYWYRQTLGQGPEFLTYFQNEAQLEKSRLLSDRFSAERPKGSFSTLEIQRTEQGDSAMYLCASSSTTRQGVYEQYFGPGTRLTVT.

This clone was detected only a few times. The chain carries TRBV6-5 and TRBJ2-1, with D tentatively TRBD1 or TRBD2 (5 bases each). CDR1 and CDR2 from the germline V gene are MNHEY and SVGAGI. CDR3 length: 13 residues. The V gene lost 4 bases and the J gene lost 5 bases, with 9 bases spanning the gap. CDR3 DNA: TGTGCCAGCAGTTCCTCGGGACACAATGAGCAGTTCTTC. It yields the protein CASSSSGHNEQFF.

The CDR3 nucleotides are TGTGCCAGCAGCCCATCGGGACTGGACGGCGACGAGCAGTACTTC. It codes for CASSPSGLDGDEQYF. This chain connects TRBV7-9 to TRBJ2-7; D may be TRBD2 (6 bases). Germline loops: CDR1 SEHNR, CDR2 FQNEAQ (reference sequence). V gave up 5 bases and J gave up 5 bases, with 19 bases separating them. The CDR3 runs 15 residues.

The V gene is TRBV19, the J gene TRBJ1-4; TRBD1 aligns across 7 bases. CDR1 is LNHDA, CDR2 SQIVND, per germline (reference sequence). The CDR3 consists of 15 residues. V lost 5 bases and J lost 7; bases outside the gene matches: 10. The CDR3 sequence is CASSRGQGVAEKLFF. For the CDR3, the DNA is TGTGCCAGTAGTCGCGGCCAGGGGGTTGCTGAAAAACTGTTTTTT.

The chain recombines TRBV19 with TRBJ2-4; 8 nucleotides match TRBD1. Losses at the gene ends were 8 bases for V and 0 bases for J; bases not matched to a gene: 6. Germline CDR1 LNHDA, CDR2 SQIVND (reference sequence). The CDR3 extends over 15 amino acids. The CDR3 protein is CASRNTGGAKNIQYF. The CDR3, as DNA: TGTGCCAGTCGCAATACAGGGGGAGCCAAAAACATTCAGTACTTC.

CDR3 in amino acids: CASSDPAENQPQHF. The CDR3 nucleotides read TGTGCCAGCAGTGACCCAGCCGAAAATCAGCCCCAGCATTTT. This chain uses TRBV6-6 with TRBJ1-5; D is ambiguous. The V end was cut by 5 bases, the J end by 4 bases, with 12 bases between. CDR3 length equals 14 residues. CDR1 and CDR2 (germline): MNHNY, SVGAGI (reference sequence).

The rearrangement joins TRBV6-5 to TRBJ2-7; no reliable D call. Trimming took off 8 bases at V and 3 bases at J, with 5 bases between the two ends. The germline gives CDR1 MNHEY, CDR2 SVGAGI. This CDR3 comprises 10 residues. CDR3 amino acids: CASGDYEQYF. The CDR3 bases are TGTGCCAGCGGCGACTACGAGCAGTACTTC.

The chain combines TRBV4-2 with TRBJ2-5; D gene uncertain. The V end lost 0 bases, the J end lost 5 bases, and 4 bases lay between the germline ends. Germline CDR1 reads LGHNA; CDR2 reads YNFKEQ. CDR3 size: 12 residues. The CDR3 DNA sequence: TGTGCCAGCAGCCAAGATTCGGAGACCCAGTACTTC. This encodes CASSQDSETQYF.

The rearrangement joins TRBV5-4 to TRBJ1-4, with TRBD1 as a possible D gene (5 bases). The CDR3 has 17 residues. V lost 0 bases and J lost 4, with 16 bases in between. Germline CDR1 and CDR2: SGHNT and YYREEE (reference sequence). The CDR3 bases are TGTGCCAGCAGCTTGGGTCCGGTGGGGGGAATTAATGAAAAACTGTTTTTT. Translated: CASSLGPVGGINEKLFF. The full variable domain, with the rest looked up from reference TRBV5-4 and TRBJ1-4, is ETGVTQSPTHLIKTRGQQVTLRCSSQSGHNTVSWYQQALGQGPQFIFQYYREEENGRGNFPPRFSGLQFPNYSSELNVNALELDDSALYLCASSLGPVGGINEKLFFGSGTQLSVL.

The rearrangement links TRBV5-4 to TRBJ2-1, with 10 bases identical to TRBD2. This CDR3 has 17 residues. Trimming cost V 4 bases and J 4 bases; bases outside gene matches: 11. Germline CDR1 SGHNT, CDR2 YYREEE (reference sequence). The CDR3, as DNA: TGTGCCAGCAGCCAAGCTCGAGCGGGAGGGCCGTACAATGAGCAGTTCTTC. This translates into CASSQARAGGPYNEQFF.

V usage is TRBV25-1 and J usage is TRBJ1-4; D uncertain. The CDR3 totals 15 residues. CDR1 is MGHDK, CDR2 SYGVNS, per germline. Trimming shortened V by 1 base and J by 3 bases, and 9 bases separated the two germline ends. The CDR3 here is CASSEFRGSNEKLFF. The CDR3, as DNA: TGTGCCAGCAGTGAATTCCGGGGTTCTAATGAAAAACTGTTTTTT.

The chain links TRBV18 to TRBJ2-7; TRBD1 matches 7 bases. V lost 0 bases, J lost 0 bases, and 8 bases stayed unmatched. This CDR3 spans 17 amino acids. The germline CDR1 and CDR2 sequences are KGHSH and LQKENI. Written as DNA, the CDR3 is TGTGCCAGCTCACCACCGCTGTCTACAGGGGTCTCCTACGAGCAGTACTTC. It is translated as CASSPPLSTGVSYEQYF.

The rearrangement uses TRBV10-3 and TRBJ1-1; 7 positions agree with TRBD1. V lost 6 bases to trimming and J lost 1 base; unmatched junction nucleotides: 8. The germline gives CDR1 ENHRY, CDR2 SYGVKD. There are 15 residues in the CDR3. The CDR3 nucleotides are TGTGCCATCAGCAGGGAGGGGGCTTCGAACACTGAAGCTTTCTTT. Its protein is CAISREGASNTEAFF.

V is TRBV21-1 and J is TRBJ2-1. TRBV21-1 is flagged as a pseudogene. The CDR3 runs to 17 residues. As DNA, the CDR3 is TGTGCCAGCAGCAAACGGCACCGGGGCCTACTACCCAATGAGCAGTTCTTC. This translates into CASSKRHRGLLPNEQFF.

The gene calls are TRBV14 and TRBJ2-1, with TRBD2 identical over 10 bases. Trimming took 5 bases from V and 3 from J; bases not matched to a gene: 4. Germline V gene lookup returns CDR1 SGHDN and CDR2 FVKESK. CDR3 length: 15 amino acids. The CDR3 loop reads CASSKGLAVYNEQFF. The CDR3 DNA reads TGTGCCAGCAGCAAAGGACTAGCGGTCTACAATGAGCAGTTCTTC.

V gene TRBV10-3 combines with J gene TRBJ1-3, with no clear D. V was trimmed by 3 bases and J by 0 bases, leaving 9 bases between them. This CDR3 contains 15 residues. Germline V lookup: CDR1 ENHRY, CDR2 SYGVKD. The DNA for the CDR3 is TGTGCCATCAGTGACCGCCAGCTCTCTGGAAACACCATATATTTT. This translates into CAISDRQLSGNTIYF.

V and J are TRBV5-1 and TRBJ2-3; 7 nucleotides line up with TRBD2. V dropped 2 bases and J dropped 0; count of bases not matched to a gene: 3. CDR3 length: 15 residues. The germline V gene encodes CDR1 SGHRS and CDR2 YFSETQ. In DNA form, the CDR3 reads TGCGCCAGCAGCTTCGGTAGCGGGAGCACAGATACGCAGTATTTT. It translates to CASSFGSGSTDTQYF.

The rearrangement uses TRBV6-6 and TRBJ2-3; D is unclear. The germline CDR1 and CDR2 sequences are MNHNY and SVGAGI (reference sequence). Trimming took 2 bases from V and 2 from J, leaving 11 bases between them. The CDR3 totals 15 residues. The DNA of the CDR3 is TGTGCCAGCAGTTACGGCGTAGTTTCCACAGATACGCAGTATTTT. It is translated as CASSYGVVSTDTQYF.

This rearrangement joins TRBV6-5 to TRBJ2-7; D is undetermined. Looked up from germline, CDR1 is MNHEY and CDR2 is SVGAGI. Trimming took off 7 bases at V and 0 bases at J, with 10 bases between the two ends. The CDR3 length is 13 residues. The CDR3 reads CASMRQASYEQYF. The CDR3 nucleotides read TGTGCCAGCATGAGGCAGGCCTCCTACGAGCAGTACTTC.

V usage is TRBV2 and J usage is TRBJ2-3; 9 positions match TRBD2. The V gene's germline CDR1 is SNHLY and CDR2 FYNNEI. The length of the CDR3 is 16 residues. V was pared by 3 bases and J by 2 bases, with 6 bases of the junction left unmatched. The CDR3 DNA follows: TGTGCCAGCAGTGAGAGGCTAGCGGGATTCACAGATACGCAGTATTTT. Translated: CASSERLAGFTDTQYF.

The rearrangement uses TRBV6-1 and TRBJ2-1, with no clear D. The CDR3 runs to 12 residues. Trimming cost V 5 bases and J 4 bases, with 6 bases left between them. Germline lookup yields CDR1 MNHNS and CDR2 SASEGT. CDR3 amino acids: CASSRRYNEQFF. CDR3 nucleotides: TGTGCCAGCAGTCGACGGTACAATGAGCAGTTCTTC.